This T cell receptor beta chain was captured by sequencing in a study of blood T cell repertoires in COVID-19. V gave up 1 base and J gave up 2 bases, with 12 bases separating them. From germline, CDR1 is SGHVS and CDR2 FQNEAQ. The CDR3 is 16 amino acids. The assay was immunoSEQ multiplex PCR, and TCRdb's table has in-frame clones only and misses some. The table includes under 8,000 clones, approximately 91% detected once. This sequence originates from a human donor in a cohort sampled during active COVID-19. Material for sequencing was peripheral blood. The chain couples TRBV7-8 to TRBJ1-3; the D gene is possibly TRBD1 (5 bases). The CDR3 is CASSLVRSGAGNTIYF. In nucleotides, the CDR3 is TGTGCCAGCAGCTTAGTGCGATCGGGGGCTGGAAACACCATATATTTT.